Detailed here is one T cell receptor beta chain. A few counts support this clonotype. Its specific antigen is unknown. The record has no base qualities; no much larger clone is one base away. Libraries were built with 5' RACE. TCRdb names Illumina HiSeq 2500 as the instrument used. A second PCR of about 6 to 11 cycles was performed with a sample-barcoded 5' primer and a J-beta primer mix. A unique molecular identifier was introduced onto each TCR beta cDNA molecule by a template-switch 5' adaptor carrying 12 random nucleotides. At least 2.5 million CDR3-containing paired-end reads were obtained from each sample. First-strand cDNA was synthesized from all RNA with the Mint cDNA synthesis kit, primed by a TRBC-specific oligonucleotide. Following uracil-DNA glycosylase treatment, all cDNA underwent a first 18-cycle PCR with the universal primers M1SS and BC2_uni_R. As for the authors' bioinformatics: Each sample was normalized by randomly selecting 1 million high-quality reads, each carrying a distinct molecular identifier. Instead of being binned into consensus sequences, reads with shared molecular identifiers were discarded. MiTCR, set to a Q25 quality threshold and the strictest error-elimination algorithm, was used for CDR3 identification, clonotype clustering and error correction. A nonparametric unseen species model with Euler transformation was used to estimate a lower bound on total TCR beta diversity. TCRdb trimmed public reads at Q25 via fastp, called clones via MiXCR and kept in-frame beta chains. When rows share a CDR3 protein, they turn into one entry using the most common DNA and genes. These V and J calls derive from TCRdb rather than the authors' analysis. The sample data list about 720,000 distinct CDR3 sequences, and 25% of these were observed just once. The ten largest clonotypes hold 3% to 4.5% of the sample.

This record belongs to a study of blood T cells in healthy people across ages (dated by TCRdb to 2013 to 2016). Regarding the complete study: Template switching captured roughly one uniquely barcoded TCR beta cDNA molecule per two T cells in model experiments. Age-related changes in TCR beta repertoire diversity were measured in the study by deep sequencing normalized with unique cDNA molecular identifiers. Donors were grouped into four age groups: young (average approximately 16 years), middle-aged (39), aged (around 56) and long-lived (about 90). The study analyzed two additional independent replicas of 1 million unique cDNA reads from the same blood draw for two donors, one aged 18 to 30 and one aged 80 or older.

From a lookup of the germline V gene, CDR1 and CDR2 are SQVTM and ANQGSEA. Trimming removed 6 bases from V and 0 bases from J, leaving 12 bases between the germline ends. The CDR3 starts with the cysteine, ends with the phenylalanine, and has 13 residues. The only DNA kept is the CDR3, 39 bases in frame from the first base. The donors were roughly 39 Caucasian individuals from Russia, aged roughly 6 to 90 years, who were systemically healthy. Each donor gave around 9.5 milliliters of peripheral blood, collected into EDTA-treated Vacutainer tubes. Ficoll-Paque density-gradient centrifugation was used to isolate PBMCs, with at least 7 million per sample. Trizol reagent was used to extract total RNA from the PBMCs, yielding at least 6 micrograms per sample. For every donor, an aliquot of PBMCs went through flow cytometry to measure the percentages of naive CD45RAhigh/CD27high T cells. What the authors observed across the whole study: Observed TCR beta diversity per million T cells fell roughly linearly with age, and a significant reduction was already apparent by age roughly 40. Total diversity estimates from one million sequenced T cells were considered lower bounds and underestimates. The percentage of naive T cells measured by flow cytometry correlated strongly with observed TCR beta diversity. Because the CMV infection status of the donors was unknown, age-related changes in expanded clonotypes may potentially have been confounded. Because profiling used bulk unsorted PBMCs, naive and antigen-experienced compartments could not be compared conclusively. Compared with the aged group, the long-lived group had more naive CD4+ T cells, fewer expanded clones and increased TCR diversity, suggesting age selection.

These data are also associated with another study on T cells of mothers and their children. The second study's authors report: Nine systemically healthy Caucasian individuals served as donors, namely three mothers together with their six children. cDNA synthesis used all of the extracted RNA, with approximately 1.4 ug of RNA in each 15 ul reaction. In the second PCR, the M1S primer introduced both the sample barcodes and 2-4 random nucleotides. More than 9 million TCR beta CDR3 reads were obtained from each mother, and about 3 million reads were obtained from each child. Thymic selection similarly shapes TCR recombination output in related and unrelated pairs, with minor effect from inherited differences. Normalized repertoire overlap was always found to be slightly, but never significantly, higher in related mother-child pairs than in unrelated mother-child pairs. No persistent microchimeric T cell clones were found, with a detection sensitivity of 75 to 100 clones per million clonotypes. Deep NGS was used in the study to compare the TCR beta repertoires of mothers and children and to look for features that separate related mother-child pairs from unrelated individuals. Mothers averaged around 43 +/- 4 years of age and children averaged roughly 12 +/- 4 years. After adapters were ligated using NEBNext reagents, the libraries underwent 100+100 nt paired-end sequencing on an Illumina HiSeq 2000. Mother and child libraries were prepared a month apart and sequenced in separate runs to prevent cross-contamination. Between about 500,000 and 2,100,000 distinct TCR beta clonotypes were identified per donor. Naive TCR beta clonotypes were estimated from low-frequency clonotypes matched to each donor's FACS-determined naive share, without sorting.

The clonotype was recovered from a boy between 10 and 17 years old in good health. The rearrangement combines TRBV29-1 with TRBJ2-7; too little of a D gene remains to name it. Sequenced: blood. The DNA sequence is given as TGCAGCGTGGTTGACACCAACTCCTACGAGCAGTACTTC. Translated, it reads CSVVDTNSYEQYF.